This is a list of T cell receptor beta chains from one sample in a study of monozygotic twins with inflammatory bowel disease. TCRdb reprocessed the 5' RACE reads and stores each CDR3 protein as one record, lacking DNA. In all, the sample yields 420,000 or so distinct CDR3 sequences. The sample taken for sequencing was blood. These receptor sequences come from a human donor with ulcerative colitis or Crohn's disease, or a healthy co-twin of an affected twin (not recorded which). CDR3s include the opening cysteine and the closing phenylalanine or tryptophan.

j_call	v_call	cdr3_aa
TRBJ2-3	TRBV20-1	CSARDGQGRTQYF
TRBJ1-3	TRBV7-9	CASSENPGQGNTIYF
TRBJ2-7	TRBV13	CASSLGLTHRPGYEQYF
TRBJ1-2	TRBV5-4	CASSLVGSLGYGYTF
TRBJ1-2	TRBV28	CASSLKRTGGYGYTF
TRBJ2-3	TRBV5-1	CASSVLSREDTNTQYF
TRBJ1-4	TRBV28	CASSPTGAGATNEKLFF
TRBJ1-1	TRBV30	CAWSPGLQAGECAFF
TRBJ2-5	TRBV7-9	CASSKPSGISSWTQYF
TRBJ1-5	TRBV20-1	CSARDPSGAQGNQPQHF
TRBJ1-1	TRBV6-5	CASSYSIRNTEAFF
TRBJ1-1	TRBV7-8	CASSIPGRGLSTEAFF
TRBJ1-6	TRBV14	CASSQAAGTGRATSPLHF
TRBJ2-2	TRBV11-2	CASSRLASGTGELFF
TRBJ2-3	TRBV5-1	CASSSGSTSAFTQYF
TRBJ2-7	TRBV18	CASSPQGLSYEQYF
TRBJ2-1	TRBV29-1	CSVEDRFRYNEQFF
TRBJ2-5	TRBV18	CASSPETGLETQYF
TRBJ2-2	TRBV7-6	CASSLTRAGVNTGELFF
TRBJ1-1	TRBV7-2	CASSAHLMNTEAFF
TRBJ2-1	TRBV20-1	CSARHGGGQFF
TRBJ2-1	TRBV10-3	CAISGAKDRPGTQSSYNEQFF
TRBJ1-2	TRBV3-1	CASSRRGQNYGYTF
TRBJ2-7	TRBV28	CATGQAYEQYF
TRBJ1-1	TRBV6-1	CASMIGGRGTEAFF
TRBJ2-4	TRBV29-1	CSVRAGPKNIQYF
TRBJ2-7	TRBV7-9	CASSLGGVGMVEEQYF
TRBJ1-2	TRBV6-1	CASSEVYGYTF
TRBJ1-1	TRBV28	CASSFGFRAEAFF
TRBJ2-7	TRBV15	CATSRDKRRTDEQYF
TRBJ1-3	TRBV30	CAWALHYGNTIYF
TRBJ1-1	TRBV19	CASSIYTINTEAFF
TRBJ1-5	TRBV6-1	CASSETGGAQNQPQHF
TRBJ2-1	TRBV5-4	CASSLVGLAGVGQFF
TRBJ2-5	TRBV27	CASSLGIRGSETQYF
TRBJ1-2	TRBV10-3	CAISESNRDYGYTF
TRBJ2-6	TRBV18	CASSTLGSGANVLTF
TRBJ2-2	TRBV5-1	CASSQLTGDTGELFF
TRBJ2-1	TRBV18	CASSPGDRYYNEQFF
TRBJ1-5	TRBV29-1	CSVRGSTNQPQHF
TRBJ1-2	TRBV5-1	CASSLEAESNGYTF
TRBJ2-5	TRBV20-1	CSAWTGGSGETQYF
TRBJ2-2	TRBV4-2	CASSQGDQRGANTGELFF
TRBJ2-5	TRBV30	CAFGGTSFETQYF
TRBJ2-4	TRBV3-1	CASSHWTSGGGNIQYF
TRBJ2-1	TRBV6-5	CASSYSILAGAYNEQFF
TRBJ2-7	TRBV7-2	CASSLETSGVYEQYF
TRBJ1-4	TRBV7-9	CASSLWRDRNHEKLFF
TRBJ2-5	TRBV7-2	CASSFSNRGETQYF
TRBJ1-2	TRBV20-1	CSAPGGQLYGYTF
TRBJ2-1	TRBV7-2	CASSTRPPGLAGGQQFF
TRBJ2-1	TRBV6-2/TRBV6-3	CASGAWGGNEQFF
TRBJ1-5	TRBV15	CATSSDRGDQPQHF
TRBJ2-5	TRBV5-1	CASSYVSETQYF